This T cell receptor beta chain emerged from a study of blood T cell repertoires in COVID-19. Study details: There were acute and convalescent COVID-19 samples, and they came from the United States, Italy and Spain. PBMCs, B-cell-depleted T cells, or T cells provided the cDNA or gDNA that made up the material.

In the source study's methods: Estimation of nucleated cell counts relied on the amplification of reference gene primers. Using immunoSEQ multiplex PCR, the repertoire was profiled, and TCRdb retains in-frame clones only, with some absent. The V and J calls and the clone size are those of that table, but D and trimming were determined from the DNA. The sample consists of 30,000 to 40,000 clones, 80% of them appearing once. Germline loops: CDR1 SGHAT, CDR2 FQNNGV. This CDR3 spans 16 amino acids. V was clipped by 1 base and J by 0 bases, with 13 bases between them. Material: peripheral blood. The chain recombines TRBV11-2 with TRBJ2-7; TRBD2 might be the D (5 bases). The TCR sequence derives from a woman in her 70s with acute or convalescent COVID-19. The CDR3 spells CASSLGGWAGSYEQYF. The CDR3 DNA follows: TGTGCCAGCAGCTTAGGGGGTTGGGCGGGCTCCTACGAGCAGTACTTC.